This T cell receptor (beta chain) stems from a study of OX40 agonist ivuxolimab in advanced cancers. Study context: Patients got intravenous ivuxolimab at 0.01 to 10 mg/kg every 2 weeks. Whole-study findings and limits: Among the nonresponders, some also had low normalized T-cell clonal expansion. In general, CD8+ T cells held more expanded clones than CD4+ did, on average. At doses 0.1 to 3.0 mg/kg, CD4+ and CD8+ clones expanded.

The CDR3 consists of 14 residues. Per the germline V gene, CDR1 is GTSNPN and CDR2 is SVGIG (reference sequence). Between the trimmed V and J ends, which lost 1 base and 4 bases, there was a span of 13 bases. Measured with immunoSEQ multiplex PCR; TCRdb has only the in-frame clones, and not every one. The repertoire includes roughly 63,000 clones, 75% to 90% of them detected once, and around 12% sits in the top ten. Of note for this clone: The antigen is not known.

This specimen consisted of CD4+ or CD8+ T cells sorted from blood, obtained in a trial of the OX40 agonist ivuxolimab. This rearrangement joins TRBV30 to TRBJ1-2; tentative D call: TRBD1 (6 bases). The source is an adult with an advanced solid tumor such as melanoma, head and neck, liver or kidney cancer. In DNA form, the CDR3 reads TGTGCCTGGAGTGGGGACATCGGGAGCTATGGCTACACCTTC. Its protein is CAWSGDIGSYGYTF.